The entry that follows covers one TCR beta chain sequence. The CDR3 has 12 amino acids. Germline-derived CDR1 and CDR2 are LNHNV and YYDKDF (reference sequence). The V end was cut by 1 base, the J end by 15 bases, with 13 bases between. The sample comes from a study of CD8 T cells in Susac syndrome. About 0.45 to 1 ug RNA was reverse transcribed with random hexamers. TCRdb passed the immunoSEQ multiplex PCR reads through MiXCR, listing each CDR3 protein once. This table has approximately 160,000 distinct CDR3 sequences, approximately 94% appearing once. The receptor comes from a human donor with multiple sclerosis. V usage is TRBV15 and J usage is TRBJ2-1; TRBD1 or TRBD2 may be the D gene (6 bases each). The specimen was CD4+ T cells from PBMCs. CDR3 residues: CATSRVGGGRFF. The CDR3 region has the DNA TGTGCCACCAGCAGAGTAGGGGGAGGAAGGTTCTTC.